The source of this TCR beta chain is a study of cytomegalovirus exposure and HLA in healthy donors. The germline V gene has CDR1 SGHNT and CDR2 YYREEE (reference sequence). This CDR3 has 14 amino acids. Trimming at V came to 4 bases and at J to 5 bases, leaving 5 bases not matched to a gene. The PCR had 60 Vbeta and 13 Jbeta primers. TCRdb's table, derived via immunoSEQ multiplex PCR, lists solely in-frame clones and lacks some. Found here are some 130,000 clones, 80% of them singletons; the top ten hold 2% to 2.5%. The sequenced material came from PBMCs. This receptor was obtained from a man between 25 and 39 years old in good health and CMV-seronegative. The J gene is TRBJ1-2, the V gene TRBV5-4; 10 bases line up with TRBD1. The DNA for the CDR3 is TGTGCCAGCAGCCCAGGGACAGGGGAGTATGGCTACACCTTC. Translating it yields CASSPGTGEYGYTF.